The count of the clone carrying this T cell receptor beta chain is one. Its specificity is unknown. The sample originates from a study of siplizumab effects on memory and regulatory T cells. Regarding the study as a whole: Memory T cells appeared less diverse than naive cells, which seemed to contribute substantially to alloresponse.

Clones were read by immunoSEQ multiplex PCR, and TCRdb kept only the in-frame ones, dropping some. The sample lists 45,000 to 60,000 clones, about 90% seen once, with 0.35% in the top ten. CDR1 and CDR2 from the germline V gene are LNHDA and SQIVND (reference sequence). This CDR3 spans 12 amino acids. V lost 3 bases and J lost 10, with 12 bases in between. The source of this sequence is a human donor in good health. The rearrangement uses TRBV19 and TRBJ1-1; no clear D gene. Sequencing was performed on naive CD8+ T cells sorted from blood. Written as DNA, the CDR3 is TGTGCCAGTAGTATCGGGCTCGGAGGAGCTTTCTTT. It specifies CASSIGLGGAFF. The full variable domain, rest sourced from reference TRBV19 and TRBJ1-1, is DGGITQSPKYLFRKEGQNVTLSCEQNLNHDAMYWYRQDPGQGLRLIYYSQIVNDFQKGDIAEGYSVSREKKESFPLTVTSAQKNPTAFYLCASSIGLGGAFFGQGTRLTVV.